This T cell receptor (beta chain) emerged from a study of shared clonotypes between healthy human individuals. Study-wide findings and caveats: The study generally estimated greater richness for naive than memory subsets. Approximately 5.3% was the fraction of naive CD4 clonotypes found shared across a few donors.

Comments on this clone: Its specificity is not known.

Measured with immunoSEQ multiplex PCR; TCRdb has only the in-frame clones, and not every one. The data contain hundreds of thousands of clones, roughly 70% of them singletons. Caucasian adults residing in Nashville, Tennessee made up all the donors. Per the germline V gene, CDR1 is MNHNS and CDR2 is SASEGT. The CDR3 runs 13 residues. The V gene lost 8 bases and the J gene lost 0 bases, with 9 bases spanning the gap. Specimen: memory CD4+ T cells sorted from blood. Described subset: CD45RA-negative fraction. This sequence joins TRBV6-1 and TRBJ2-3, with D perhaps TRBD2 (6 bases). This TCR was recovered from a woman under 40 in good health. This chain's CDR3 is CASPGESTDTQYF. The CDR3 nucleotides are TGTGCCAGCCCGGGAGAGAGCACAGATACGCAGTATTTT.